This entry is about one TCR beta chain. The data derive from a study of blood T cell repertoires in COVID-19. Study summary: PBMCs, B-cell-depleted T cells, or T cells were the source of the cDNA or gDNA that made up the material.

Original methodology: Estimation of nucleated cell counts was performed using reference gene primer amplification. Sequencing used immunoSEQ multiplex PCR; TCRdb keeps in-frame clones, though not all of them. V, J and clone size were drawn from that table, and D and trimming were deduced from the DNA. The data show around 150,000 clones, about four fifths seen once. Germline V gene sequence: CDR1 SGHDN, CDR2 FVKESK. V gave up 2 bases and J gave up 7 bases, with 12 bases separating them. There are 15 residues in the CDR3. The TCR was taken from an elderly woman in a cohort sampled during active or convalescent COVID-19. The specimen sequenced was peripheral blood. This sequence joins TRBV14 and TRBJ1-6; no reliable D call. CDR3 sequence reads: CASSQTPAANSPLHF. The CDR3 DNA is TGTGCCAGCAGCCAAACGCCGGCGGCGAATTCACCCCTCCACTTT.